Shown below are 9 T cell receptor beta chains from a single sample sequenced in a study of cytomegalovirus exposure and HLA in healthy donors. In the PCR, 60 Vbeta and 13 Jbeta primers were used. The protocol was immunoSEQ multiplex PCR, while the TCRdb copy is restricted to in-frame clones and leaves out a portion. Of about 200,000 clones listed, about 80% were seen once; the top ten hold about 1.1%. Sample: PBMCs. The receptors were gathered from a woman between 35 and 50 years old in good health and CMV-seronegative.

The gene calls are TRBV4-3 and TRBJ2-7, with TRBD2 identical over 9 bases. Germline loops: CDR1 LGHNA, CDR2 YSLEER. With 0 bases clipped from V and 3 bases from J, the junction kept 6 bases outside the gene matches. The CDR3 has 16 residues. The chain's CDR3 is CASSQDAGGAVYEQYF. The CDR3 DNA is TGCGCCAGCAGCCAAGACGCGGGGGGGGCAGTCTACGAGCAGTACTTC.

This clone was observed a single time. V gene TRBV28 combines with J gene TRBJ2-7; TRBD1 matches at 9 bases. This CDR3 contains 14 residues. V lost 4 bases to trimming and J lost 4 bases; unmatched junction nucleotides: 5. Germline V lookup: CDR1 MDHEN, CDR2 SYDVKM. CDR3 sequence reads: CASSSGTGIYEQYF. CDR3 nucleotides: TGTGCCAGCAGTTCCGGGACAGGGATATACGAGCAGTACTTC.

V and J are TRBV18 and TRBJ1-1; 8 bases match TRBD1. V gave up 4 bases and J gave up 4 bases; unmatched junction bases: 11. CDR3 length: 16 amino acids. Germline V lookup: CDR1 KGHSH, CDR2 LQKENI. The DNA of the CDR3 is TGTGCCAGCTCACTGCTCGATACCGGGACAGGCACTGAAGCTTTCTTT. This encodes CASSLLDTGTGTEAFF.

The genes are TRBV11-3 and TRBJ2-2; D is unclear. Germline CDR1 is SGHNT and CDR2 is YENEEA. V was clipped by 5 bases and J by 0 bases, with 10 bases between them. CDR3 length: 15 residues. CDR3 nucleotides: TGTGCCAGCAGCCTCGACAACGCGAACACCGGGGAGCTGTTTTTT. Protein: CASSLDNANTGELFF.

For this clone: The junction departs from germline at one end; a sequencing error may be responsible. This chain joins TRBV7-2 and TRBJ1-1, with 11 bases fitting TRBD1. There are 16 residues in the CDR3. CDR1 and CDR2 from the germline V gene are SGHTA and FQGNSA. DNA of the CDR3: TGTGCCAGCAGCTTAGCAATGGGACAGGGGGGGACTGAAGCTTCCTTT. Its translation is CASSLAMGQGGTEASF.

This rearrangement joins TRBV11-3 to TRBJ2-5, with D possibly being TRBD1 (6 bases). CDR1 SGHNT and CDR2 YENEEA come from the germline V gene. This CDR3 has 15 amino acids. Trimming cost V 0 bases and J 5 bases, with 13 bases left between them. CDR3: CASSLEGARVETQYF. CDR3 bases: TGTGCCAGCAGCTTAGAGGGGGCACGTGTCGAGACCCAGTACTTC.

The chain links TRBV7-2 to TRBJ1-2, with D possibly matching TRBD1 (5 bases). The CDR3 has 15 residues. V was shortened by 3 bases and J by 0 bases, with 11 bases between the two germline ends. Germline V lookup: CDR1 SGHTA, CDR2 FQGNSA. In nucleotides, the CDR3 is TGTGCCAGCAGCTTCGTGGGGACTGCTAACTATGGCTACACCTTC. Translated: CASSFVGTANYGYTF.

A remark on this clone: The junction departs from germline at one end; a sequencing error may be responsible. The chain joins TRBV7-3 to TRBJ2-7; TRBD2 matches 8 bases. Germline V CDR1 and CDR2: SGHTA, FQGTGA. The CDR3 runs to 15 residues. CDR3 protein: CASSLNGGEAGELHF. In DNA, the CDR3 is TGTGCCAGCAGCTTAAACGGGGGGGAGGCGGGAGAGTTACACTTC.

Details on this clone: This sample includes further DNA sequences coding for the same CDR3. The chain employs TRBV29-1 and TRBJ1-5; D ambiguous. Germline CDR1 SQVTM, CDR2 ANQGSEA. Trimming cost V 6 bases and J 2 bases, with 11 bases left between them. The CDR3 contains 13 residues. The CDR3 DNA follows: TGCAGCGTCGACACGGGAGGCAATCAGCCCCAGCATTTT. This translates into CSVDTGGNQPQHF.